A selection of T cell receptor beta chains follows, all from one sample in a study of blood T cell repertoires in COVID-19. Method: immunoSEQ multiplex PCR; TCRdb's copy keeps in-frame clones and lacks some. Of around 130,000 clones in the sample, more than 80% were seen once. The specimen sequenced was peripheral blood. These receptors all come from a woman aged 60-75 years with acute or convalescent COVID-19. Both conserved end residues are part of each CDR3. The D gene is left open where the match is weak. A row's size may be missing; if present it is once, few, many or a size class.

v_gene	abundance	j_gene	d_gene	CDR3aa	CDR3nt
TRBV2	NA	TRBJ1-1	TRBD1	CASSGQGVVQAFF	TGTGCCAGCAGTGGGCAGGGGGTGGTTCAAGCTTTCTTT
TRBV25-1	NA	TRBJ1-2	NA	CASSDYKGGYTF	TGTGCCAGCAGTGATTACAAGGGGGGCTACACCTTC
TRBV5-6	NA	TRBJ1-1	NA	CASSLDGSLNTEAFF	TGTGCCAGCAGCTTGGATGGGAGTTTAAACACTGAAGCTTTCTTT
TRBV5-1	NA	TRBJ2-7	NA	CASSFQNPGYEQYF	TGCGCCAGCAGCTTTCAAAATCCGGGGTACGAGCAGTACTTC
TRBV10-3	NA	TRBJ1-2	TRBD1	CAISEPNRGYGYTF	TGTGCCATCAGTGAGCCGAACAGGGGCTATGGCTACACCTTC
TRBV19	NA	TRBJ2-1	NA	CASRLLAGAPYNEQFF	TGTGCCAGTAGATTGCTGGCGGGGGCCCCTTACAATGAGCAGTTCTTC
TRBV3-1/TRBV3-2	NA	TRBJ1-1	NA	CASSSLAGGRTGAFF	TGTGCCAGCAGCTCCCTGGCGGGGGGCAGAACGGGAGCTTTCTTT
TRBV2	NA	TRBJ1-3	NA	CASQIASGNTIYF	TGTGCCAGCCAAATAGCCTCTGGAAACACCATATATTTT
TRBV11-2	NA	TRBJ2-2	TRBD1	CASKPGAGGNTGELFF	TGTGCCAGCAAACCAGGGGCAGGGGGGAACACCGGGGAGCTGTTTTTT
TRBV7-7	NA	TRBJ2-5	NA	CASSLQGGPRETQYF	TGTGCCAGCAGCTTACAGGGGGGCCCGCGCGAGACCCAGTACTTC
TRBV24-1	NA	TRBJ2-3	TRBD2	CATSDPRGSTDTQYF	TGTGCCACCAGTGACCCGCGGGGGAGCACAGATACGCAGTATTTT
TRBV5-1	NA	TRBJ1-1	NA	CASSFDSTEAFF	TGCGCCAGCAGTTTTGACAGCACTGAAGCTTTCTTT
TRBV7-8	NA	TRBJ1-4	TRBD1	CASSLGTGDNEKLFF	TGTGCCAGCAGCTTAGGGACAGGGGATAATGAAAAACTGTTTTTT
TRBV3-1/TRBV3-2	NA	TRBJ2-7	NA	CASSPQAQVYEQYF	TGTGCCAGCAGCCCACAGGCACAGGTCTACGAGCAGTACTTC
TRBV30	NA	TRBJ1-1	NA	CAWSVNGNTEAFF	TGTGCCTGGAGTGTAAACGGGAACACTGAAGCTTTCTTT
TRBV11-2	NA	TRBJ1-2	TRBD1	CASSSRQGWLYGYTF	TGTGCCAGCAGCTCGCGACAGGGGTGGCTCTATGGCTACACCTTC
TRBV19	once	TRBJ2-7	NA	CASSITGAYEQYF	TGTGCCAGTAGTATTACCGGAGCCTACGAGCAGTACTTC
TRBV5-1	once	TRBJ2-1	TRBD1	CASSPGTGDYNEQFF	TGCGCCAGCAGCCCGGGGACAGGGGACTACAATGAGCAGTTCTTC
TRBV27	NA	TRBJ1-2	NA	CASSPQGPNYGYTF	TGTGCCAGCAGTCCGCAGGGGCCTAACTATGGCTACACCTTC
TRBV24-1	NA	TRBJ2-3	TRBD1	CATARQGASTDTQYF	TGTGCCACCGCCCGACAGGGGGCTAGCACAGATACGCAGTATTTT
TRBV19	NA	TRBJ2-7	NA	CASNRGGASYEQYF	TGTGCCAGTAATCGGGGAGGAGCTAGCTACGAGCAGTACTTC
TRBV19	NA	TRBJ2-2	TRBD1	CASRTGGYTGELFF	TGTGCCAGTAGAACAGGGGGCTACACCGGGGAGCTGTTTTTT
TRBV5-6	NA	TRBJ1-2	NA	CASSLTPGRGYGYTF	TGTGCCAGCAGCTTGACGCCTGGGAGGGGCTATGGCTACACCTTC
TRBV7-6	NA	TRBJ1-1	NA	CASSLSGGAGTEAFF	TGTGCCAGCAGCTTATCGGGGGGGGCAGGGACTGAAGCTTTCTTT
TRBV29-1	NA	TRBJ2-1	TRBD1	CSVVVTGGGNEQFF	TGCAGCGTTGTAGTTACAGGGGGTGGGAATGAGCAGTTCTTC
TRBV30	NA	TRBJ1-4	NA	CASGLNEKLFF	TGTGCCTCCGGACTTAATGAAAAACTGTTTTTT
TRBV16	NA	TRBJ2-1	TRBD2	CASSQSSLAGRLNEQFF	TGTGCCAGCAGCCAATCTAGTCTAGCGGGGAGGTTAAATGAGCAGTTCTTC
TRBV25-1	NA	TRBJ1-1	NA	CASSEYRGAGPNTEAFF	TGTGCCAGCAGTGAATATCGGGGGGCAGGCCCAAACACTGAAGCTTTCTTT
TRBV30	NA	TRBJ1-2	TRBD1	CAWSRGFYGYTF	TGTGCCTGGTCCAGGGGGTTTTATGGCTACACCTTC
TRBV2	NA	TRBJ1-1	NA	CASSSGSQGVGTEAFF	TGTGCCAGCAGTTCAGGTTCACAGGGAGTTGGGACTGAAGCTTTCTTT
TRBV12-5	NA	TRBJ2-1	NA	CASGLVPGWNEQFF	TGTGCTAGTGGTTTGGTACCGGGGTGGAATGAGCAGTTCTTC
TRBV25-1	NA	TRBJ2-3	TRBD1	CASSEDRGPDTQYF	TGTGCCAGCAGTGAAGACAGGGGGCCAGATACGCAGTATTTT
TRBV29-1	NA	TRBJ1-2	NA	CSVLGRAHYGYTF	TGCAGCGTGTTGGGCAGGGCTCACTATGGCTACACCTTC
TRBV18	NA	TRBJ1-2	TRBD1	CASSAGQGEKNGYTF	TGTGCCAGCTCGGCGGGACAGGGGGAGAAGAATGGCTACACCTTC
TRBV18	NA	TRBJ2-1	NA	CASSPQEREIDEQFF	TGTGCCAGCTCACCACAAGAACGGGAGATAGATGAGCAGTTCTTC
TRBV3-1/TRBV3-2	NA	TRBJ2-1	NA	CASSQDSAGEQFF	TGTGCCAGCAGCCAGGACTCTGCGGGAGAGCAGTTCTTC
TRBV5-4	NA	TRBJ2-1	NA	CASSLAGRSTYNEQFF	TGTGCCAGCAGCTTGGCCGGGAGAAGTACCTACAATGAGCAGTTCTTC
TRBV27	NA	TRBJ1-2	NA	CASSLSGLSNYGYTF	TGTGCCAGCAGTTTGTCGGGACTTTCAAACTATGGCTACACCTTC
TRBV5-1	once	TRBJ2-7	NA	CASSLDEGTYEQYF	TGCGCCAGCAGCTTGGATGAGGGAACCTACGAGCAGTACTTC
TRBV10-2	NA	TRBJ2-1	TRBD2	CASSASGVGNEQFF	TGCGCCAGCAGTGCTAGCGGGGTTGGCAATGAGCAGTTCTTC
TRBV30	NA	TRBJ1-3	NA	CALGGRTFSGNTIYF	TGTGCCCTGGGGGGACGGACCTTCTCTGGAAACACCATATATTTT
TRBV30	NA	TRBJ1-6	TRBD1	CAWTGQGDSPLHF	TGTGCCTGGACAGGACAGGGAGATTCACCCCTCCACTTT